This is a list of T cell receptor beta chains from one sample in a study of shared clonotypes between healthy human individuals. Generated by immunoSEQ multiplex PCR, the TCRdb table keeps only in-frame clones and is missing some. In the table there are around 1,900,000 clones, just over 90% of which are singletons. The sequenced sample consisted of naive CD8+ T cells from PBMCs. The receptors come from a man aged 18 to 30 in good health. Some clones in this sample may be carry-over from other donors' samples. Each CDR3 is given with its conserved first and last residue. A D gene is named only where the DNA matches it firmly. Size is stated for part of the rows, as once, few or many counts, or as a class when the clone is expanded.

D gene: TRBD2; clone size: .; J gene: TRBJ2-7; V gene: TRBV11-2; CDR3 protein: CASSLGAPVAGGTYEQYF; CDR3 DNA: TGTGCCAGCAGCTTAGGGGCCCCGGTAGCGGGAGGGACCTACGAGCAGTACTTC
D gene: .; clone size: few; J gene: TRBJ1-1; V gene: TRBV19; CDR3 protein: CASRQGLAEAFF; CDR3 DNA: TGTGCCAGTAGGCAGGGTTTGGCTGAAGCTTTCTTT
D gene: .; clone size: .; J gene: TRBJ2-7; V gene: TRBV7-9; CDR3 protein: CASSLGQGRSYEQYF; CDR3 DNA: TGTGCCAGCAGCTTAGGGCAGGGGAGGTCCTACGAGCAGTACTTC
D gene: TRBD1; clone size: .; J gene: TRBJ2-2; V gene: TRBV7-9; CDR3 protein: CASSMRTGEANTGELFF; CDR3 DNA: TGTGCCAGCAGCATGAGGACAGGGGAAGCGAACACCGGGGAGCTGTTTTTT
D gene: .; clone size: .; J gene: TRBJ2-2; V gene: TRBV10-2; CDR3 protein: CASKSPGSYYGELFF; CDR3 DNA: TGCGCCAGCAAATCCCCGGGCTCCTATTATGGGGAGCTGTTTTTT
D gene: .; clone size: .; J gene: TRBJ2-2; V gene: TRBV7-2; CDR3 protein: CASSVEPGGTGELFF; CDR3 DNA: TGTGCCAGCAGTGTCGAACCCGGCGGCACCGGGGAGCTGTTTTTT
D gene: .; clone size: .; J gene: TRBJ1-2; V gene: TRBV4-2; CDR3 protein: CASSLTRGSGYTF; CDR3 DNA: TGTGCCAGCAGCCTAACCCGGGGGAGCGGCTACACCTTC
D gene: TRBD1; clone size: few; J gene: TRBJ1-1; V gene: TRBV7-9; CDR3 protein: CASSPRDRMNTEAFF; CDR3 DNA: TGTGCCAGCAGCCCGCGGGACAGGATGAACACTGAAGCTTTCTTT
D gene: .; clone size: once; J gene: TRBJ1-2; V gene: TRBV30; CDR3 protein: CALSSGVIFYGYTF; CDR3 DNA: TGTGCCTTGAGCTCCGGGGTTATCTTCTATGGCTACACCTTC
D gene: .; clone size: few; J gene: TRBJ1-3; V gene: TRBV7-9; CDR3 protein: CASSLTRVGNTIYF; CDR3 DNA: TGTGCCAGCAGCTTAACCCGGGTTGGAAACACCATATATTTT
D gene: .; clone size: .; J gene: TRBJ1-5; V gene: TRBV27; CDR3 protein: CASSLKFGPTRPQHF; CDR3 DNA: TGTGCCAGCAGTTTAAAGTTCGGCCCGACCAGGCCCCAGCATTTT
D gene: .; clone size: .; J gene: TRBJ2-2; V gene: TRBV27; CDR3 protein: CASSLFRTGELFF; CDR3 DNA: TGTGCCAGCAGTTTGTTCCGAACCGGGGAGCTGTTTTTT
D gene: .; clone size: once; J gene: TRBJ2-5; V gene: TRBV11-3; CDR3 protein: CASSPGAGDQETQYF; CDR3 DNA: TGTGCCAGCAGCCCAGGGGCAGGCGACCAAGAGACCCAGTACTTC
D gene: .; clone size: .; J gene: TRBJ1-1; V gene: TRBV6-1; CDR3 protein: CASSEYGTYSLGGTEAFF; CDR3 DNA: TGTGCCAGCAGTGAGTATGGGACTTACTCTCTTGGGGGCACTGAAGCTTTCTTT
D gene: TRBD2; clone size: .; J gene: TRBJ2-7; V gene: TRBV6-6; CDR3 protein: CASSMGLAESDTYF; CDR3 DNA: TGTGCCAGCAGTATGGGACTAGCGGAGTCCGATACGTACTTC
D gene: TRBD1; clone size: .; J gene: TRBJ1-2; V gene: TRBV29-1; CDR3 protein: CSVGGGGARGYTF; CDR3 DNA: TGCAGCGTTGGAGGAGGGGGCGCGAGGGGCTACACCTTC
D gene: TRBD1; clone size: .; J gene: TRBJ1-1; V gene: TRBV5-1; CDR3 protein: CASSPVDRAPEGAFF; CDR3 DNA: TGCGCCAGCAGCCCGGTTGACAGGGCCCCCGAGGGAGCTTTCTTT
D gene: TRBD1; clone size: .; J gene: TRBJ1-2; V gene: TRBV2; CDR3 protein: CASSEGQGRDYGYTF; CDR3 DNA: TGTGCCAGCAGTGAGGGACAGGGGAGGGACTATGGCTACACCTTC
D gene: TRBD1; clone size: .; J gene: TRBJ2-5; V gene: TRBV27; CDR3 protein: CASGDRAQETQYF; CDR3 DNA: TGTGCCAGCGGGGACAGGGCCCAAGAGACCCAGTACTTC
D gene: TRBD2; clone size: .; J gene: TRBJ2-5; V gene: TRBV9; CDR3 protein: CASSVDPGLAGETQYF; CDR3 DNA: TGTGCCAGCAGCGTAGATCCCGGACTAGCTGGAGAGACCCAGTACTTC
D gene: TRBD1; clone size: .; J gene: TRBJ1-5; V gene: TRBV7-2; CDR3 protein: CASSTRQGPQPQHF; CDR3 DNA: TGTGCCAGCAGCACCAGACAGGGACCTCAGCCCCAGCATTTT
D gene: .; clone size: .; J gene: TRBJ2-7; V gene: TRBV4-1; CDR3 protein: CASSPSGSWSYEQYF; CDR3 DNA: TGCGCCAGCAGCCCCTCTGGGTCCTGGAGCTACGAGCAGTACTTC
D gene: TRBD1; clone size: once; J gene: TRBJ2-3; V gene: TRBV18; CDR3 protein: CASSPTGGSDTQYF; CDR3 DNA: TGTGCCAGCTCACCGACAGGGGGGTCAGATACGCAGTATTTT
D gene: .; clone size: .; J gene: TRBJ1-2; V gene: TRBV7-6; CDR3 protein: CASSATADGYTF; CDR3 DNA: TGTGCCAGCAGCGCTACAGCGGATGGCTACACCTTC
D gene: TRBD1; clone size: .; J gene: TRBJ2-3; V gene: TRBV5-4; CDR3 protein: CASSLFRGSTDTQYF; CDR3 DNA: TGTGCCAGCAGCTTGTTCAGGGGGAGCACAGATACGCAGTATTTT
D gene: TRBD2; clone size: .; J gene: TRBJ2-1; V gene: TRBV28; CDR3 protein: CASSSIGTSGPLGNEQFF; CDR3 DNA: TGTGCCAGCAGTTCCATAGGGACTAGCGGGCCGCTTGGGAATGAGCAGTTCTTC
D gene: .; clone size: .; J gene: TRBJ1-5; V gene: TRBV7-9; CDR3 protein: CASSLERNQPQHF; CDR3 DNA: TGTGCCAGCAGCTTAGAAAGAAATCAGCCCCAGCATTTT
D gene: TRBD1; clone size: .; J gene: TRBJ2-7; V gene: TRBV29-1; CDR3 protein: CSVVGQGVYEQYF; CDR3 DNA: TGCAGCGTTGTGGGACAGGGGGTCTACGAGCAGTACTTC
D gene: .; clone size: .; J gene: TRBJ2-1; V gene: TRBV19; CDR3 protein: CASSIGQGLVLNEQFF; CDR3 DNA: TGTGCCAGTAGTATTGGTCAGGGTCTTGTATTGAATGAGCAGTTCTTC
D gene: .; clone size: .; J gene: TRBJ2-2; V gene: TRBV14; CDR3 protein: CASSHDKRTGELFF; CDR3 DNA: TGTGCCAGCAGCCATGACAAGAGGACCGGGGAGCTGTTTTTT
D gene: .; clone size: .; J gene: TRBJ2-7; V gene: TRBV7-2; CDR3 protein: CASSPPRRRPYEQYF; CDR3 DNA: TGTGCCAGCAGCCCCCCGCGTAGGCGCCCCTACGAGCAGTACTTC
D gene: .; clone size: .; J gene: TRBJ2-1; V gene: TRBV19; CDR3 protein: CASSIHRGSSYNEQFF; CDR3 DNA: TGTGCCAGTAGTATTCATCGGGGAAGCTCCTACAATGAGCAGTTCTTC
D gene: TRBD1; clone size: .; J gene: TRBJ2-1; V gene: TRBV5-1; CDR3 protein: CASSPGQGDNEQFF; CDR3 DNA: TGCGCCAGCAGCCCGGGACAGGGGGACAATGAGCAGTTCTTC
D gene: .; clone size: .; J gene: TRBJ2-3; V gene: TRBV11-2; CDR3 protein: CASRGSGADTQYF; CDR3 DNA: TGTGCCAGCAGGGGGTCGGGGGCAGATACGCAGTATTTT
D gene: .; clone size: .; J gene: TRBJ2-7; V gene: TRBV6-5; CDR3 protein: CASSSRDSSYEQYF; CDR3 DNA: TGTGCCAGCAGTTCTCGGGACTCCTCCTACGAGCAGTACTTC
D gene: .; clone size: .; J gene: TRBJ2-2; V gene: TRBV27; CDR3 protein: CASSLRTALPGELFF; CDR3 DNA: TGTGCCAGCAGTTTAAGGACTGCCCTTCCCGGGGAGCTGTTTTTT
D gene: .; clone size: .; J gene: TRBJ2-1; V gene: TRBV7-9; CDR3 protein: CASRNGNEQFF; CDR3 DNA: TGTGCCAGCAGGAATGGCAATGAGCAGTTCTTC
D gene: .; clone size: .; J gene: TRBJ1-4; V gene: TRBV7-7; CDR3 protein: CASSLTVGSEKLFF; CDR3 DNA: TGTGCCAGCAGCTTGACAGTCGGCAGTGAAAAACTGTTTTTT
D gene: .; clone size: .; J gene: TRBJ2-7; V gene: TRBV5-6; CDR3 protein: CASSLSLLGEQYF; CDR3 DNA: TGTGCCAGCAGCTTGTCTCTCCTGGGCGAGCAGTACTTC
D gene: TRBD1; clone size: .; J gene: TRBJ1-1; V gene: TRBV14; CDR3 protein: CASSLTGGEAFF; CDR3 DNA: TGTGCCAGCAGCTTAACAGGGGGCGAAGCTTTCTTT
D gene: TRBD2; clone size: .; J gene: TRBJ2-1; V gene: TRBV27; CDR3 protein: CASSLSGSNYNEQFF; CDR3 DNA: TGTGCCAGCAGTTTAAGCGGGAGCAACTACAATGAGCAGTTCTTC
D gene: TRBD2; clone size: .; J gene: TRBJ2-1; V gene: TRBV28; CDR3 protein: CASSLRPTVREGLKNEQFF; CDR3 DNA: TGTGCCAGCAGTTTACGTCCTACGGTGCGGGAGGGCCTAAAAAATGAGCAGTTCTTC
D gene: .; clone size: once; J gene: TRBJ2-1; V gene: TRBV5-6; CDR3 protein: CASSGLSQGAYNEQFF; CDR3 DNA: TGTGCCAGCAGCGGACTAAGCCAGGGGGCCTACAATGAGCAGTTCTTC
D gene: TRBD1; clone size: .; J gene: TRBJ2-7; V gene: TRBV5-4; CDR3 protein: CASRDRGLAYEQYF; CDR3 DNA: TGTGCCAGCAGGGACAGGGGGCTCGCCTACGAGCAGTACTTC
D gene: TRBD1; clone size: .; J gene: TRBJ1-2; V gene: TRBV13; CDR3 protein: CASDGTGGDYGYTF; CDR3 DNA: TGTGCCAGCGATGGGACAGGGGGGGACTATGGCTACACCTTC
D gene: TRBD1; clone size: .; J gene: TRBJ2-2; V gene: TRBV27; CDR3 protein: CASGRTGSTGELFF; CDR3 DNA: TGTGCCAGCGGAAGGACAGGGTCCACCGGGGAGCTGTTTTTT